The rows below give T cell receptor beta chains drawn from one sample of a study of vaccination and CD4 T cells after COVID-19. TCRdb fed the PCR reads into MiXCR, producing one record per CDR3 protein. Among roughly 12,000 distinct CDR3 sequences listed, roughly 60% were seen once. For these TCRs, the target antigens are not known. The sample was CD4+ T cells from blood, cultured in vitro. The receptors shown here come from a human donor who had recovered from COVID-19. The CDR3 runs from the conserved cysteine through the conserved F or W. The D gene is left open where the match is weak.

v_call: TRBV7-2; d_call: .; j_call: TRBJ1-4; cdr3_aa: CASSPEGPTNEKLFF; cdr3_nt: TGTGCCAGCAGCCCCGAGGGTCCAACTAATGAAAAACTGTTTTTT
v_call: TRBV28; d_call: .; j_call: TRBJ2-7; cdr3_aa: CASRLRGYEQYF; cdr3_nt: TGTGCCAGCAGACTGAGGGGCTACGAGCAGTACTTC
v_call: TRBV18; d_call: .; j_call: TRBJ2-4; cdr3_aa: CASSPSSKARNIQYF; cdr3_nt: TGTGCCAGCTCACCATCAAGTAAAGCTAGAAACATTCAGTACTTC
v_call: TRBV7-6; d_call: TRBD2; j_call: TRBJ2-7; cdr3_aa: CASSLEETSGPDEQYF; cdr3_nt: TGTGCCAGCAGCTTAGAAGAAACTAGCGGACCAGACGAGCAGTACTTC
v_call: TRBV19; d_call: .; j_call: TRBJ2-7; cdr3_aa: CASSIPGASYEQYF; cdr3_nt: TGTGCCAGTAGTATCCCAGGGGCATCCTACGAGCAGTACTTC
v_call: TRBV20-1; d_call: .; j_call: TRBJ1-5; cdr3_aa: CSARDTTKQSLLNQPQHF; cdr3_nt: TGCAGTGCTAGAGATACCACAAAACAGAGCCTTTTGAATCAGCCCCAGCATTTT
v_call: TRBV20-1; d_call: .; j_call: TRBJ2-7; cdr3_aa: CSARDSGYEQYF; cdr3_nt: TGCAGTGCTAGGGACTCTGGCTACGAGCAGTACTTC
v_call: TRBV28; d_call: TRBD1; j_call: TRBJ1-2; cdr3_aa: CASSSSGQGVVNYGYTF; cdr3_nt: TGTGCCAGCAGTTCTAGTGGACAGGGTGTTGTTAACTATGGCTACACCTTC
v_call: TRBV7-9; d_call: TRBD1; j_call: TRBJ1-6; cdr3_aa: CASSPSAGGYNSPLHF; cdr3_nt: TGTGCCAGCAGTCCCTCGGCAGGGGGCTATAATTCACCCCTCCACTTT
v_call: TRBV7-2; d_call: TRBD2; j_call: TRBJ2-7; cdr3_aa: CASSPLGLDSYEQYF; cdr3_nt: TGTGCCAGCAGCCCCCTGGGACTAGATTCTTACGAGCAGTACTTC
v_call: TRBV6-1; d_call: .; j_call: TRBJ1-3; cdr3_aa: CASNTLGLSGNTIYF; cdr3_nt: TGTGCCAGCAACACCCTTGGTCTCTCTGGAAACACCATATATTTT
v_call: TRBV4-2; d_call: .; j_call: TRBJ1-2; cdr3_aa: CASSPEQQAPYGYTF; cdr3_nt: TGTGCCAGCAGCCCAGAACAACAGGCCCCCTATGGCTACACCTTC
v_call: TRBV19; d_call: TRBD1; j_call: TRBJ1-2; cdr3_aa: CASSRGRLGVTGYTF; cdr3_nt: TGTGCCAGTAGCAGGGGGCGCCTCGGGGTTACTGGCTACACCTTC
v_call: TRBV20-1; d_call: TRBD1; j_call: TRBJ1-2; cdr3_aa: CSARVSGGDGYGYTF; cdr3_nt: TGCAGTGCTAGAGTTTCAGGGGGTGATGGCTATGGCTACACCTTC